This TCR beta chain stems from a study of CD8 T cells in Susac syndrome. This CDR3 spans 15 amino acids. V was shortened by 5 bases and J by 0 bases, with 14 bases between the two germline ends. The germline gives CDR1 SGHKS, CDR2 YYEKEE (reference sequence). cDNA came from around 0.54 to 1 ug RNA primed by random hexamers. With immunoSEQ multiplex PCR, TCR beta CDR3 was amplified across 54 Vbeta and 13 Jbeta. MiXCR, run by TCRdb on the immunoSEQ multiplex PCR reads, gives a single entry per CDR3 protein. The data show about 120,000 distinct CDR3 sequences, with around 94% seen just once and around 0.12% held by the top ten. The authors sequenced TCR beta from blood CD8+ and CD4+ T cells. TEMRA cells were enriched by FACS, and CD4+ and CD8+ T cells were negatively isolated.

This rearrangement joins TRBV5-5 to TRBJ1-1; D is possibly TRBD1 (5 bases). The TCR was taken from a human donor with multiple sclerosis. Sequenced: CD4+ T cells from PBMCs. CDR3 loop: CASRSGKAMNTEAFF. The CDR3 bases are TGTGCCAGCAGGTCAGGGAAGGCCATGAACACTGAAGCTTTCTTT. Filled out from reference TRBV5-5 and TRBJ1-1, the complete variable domain reads DAGVTQSPTHLIKTRGQQVTLRCSPISGHKSVSWYQQVLGQGPQFIFQYYEKEERGRGNFPDRFSARQFPNYSSELNVNALLLGDSALYLCASRSGKAMNTEAFFGQGTRLTVV.